One and the same sample provided the 7 T cell receptor beta chains below, sequenced in a study of control samples from healthy donors and cancer patients. Only in-frame clones appear in the TCRdb table, and some are missing; sequencing was by immunoSEQ multiplex PCR. The sample lists some 130,000 clones, roughly nine tenths occurring once. Sequencing was performed on PBMCs. These TCRs come from a man between 45 and 60 years old with head and neck cancer.

This clone appeared a few times. The V call is TRBV3-1 (or the pseudogene TRBV3-2), the J call TRBJ1-3; the D gene is possibly TRBD1 (5 bases). Germline CDR1 reads LGHDT; CDR2 reads YNNKEL (reference sequence). Trimming stripped 7 bases from V and 4 bases from J, with 17 bases between. The CDR3 is 15 amino acids. Written as DNA, the CDR3 is TGTGCCAGCACCTTAGGGGACGCCGGCGGAAACACCATATATTTT. Its translation: CASTLGDAGGNTIYF.

The chain has TRBV14 and TRBJ2-7, with TRBD1 identical over 11 bases. The CDR3 length is 17 residues. With 4 bases clipped from V and 4 bases from J, the junction kept 12 bases outside the gene matches. Germline V gives CDR1 SGHDN, CDR2 FVKESK. In DNA, the CDR3 is TGTGCCAGCAGCCCCGGACAGGGGGCGGGGATCGAATACGAGCAGTACTTC. Residues: CASSPGQGAGIEYEQYF.

This clone was recorded once. The rearrangement joins TRBV4-1 to TRBJ2-1; no clear D gene. V lost 4 bases, J lost 15 bases, and 7 bases lay in between. The CDR3 sequence is 9 residues long. Germline V gives CDR1 MGHRA, CDR2 YSYEKL. The CDR3 sequence: CASSLRLFF. The CDR3 nucleotides read TGCGCCAGCAGCCTTAGACTGTTCTTC.

This rearrangement joins TRBV5-6 to TRBJ1-1; possible D gene TRBD1, 5 bases. The length of the CDR3 is 14 residues. Trimming stripped 4 bases from V and 6 bases from J, with 16 bases between. CDR1 is SGHDT, CDR2 YYEEEE, per germline. This chain's CDR3 is CASSPAGTFAEAFF. CDR3 coding DNA: TGTGCCAGCAGCCCAGCGGGGACGTTCGCTGAAGCTTTCTTT.

This sequence joins TRBV6-7 and TRBJ1-5, with 9 nucleotides matching TRBD1. TRBV6-7 is designated an ORF whose function remains uncertain. The trim removed 0 bases at V and 11 bases at J, leaving 14 bases unmatched. This CDR3 has 17 amino acids. The CDR3 region has the DNA TGTGCCAGCAGTTACTCGACTATAGGGACAGGGATTATGTCCCAGCATTTT. This codes for CASSYSTIGTGIMSQHF.

The chain joins TRBV27 to TRBJ2-1, with 10 bases identical to TRBD2. The J segment lost 7 bases and the V segment lost 5 bases, leaving 8 bases of the junction unmatched. Germline assignment: CDR1 MNHEY and CDR2 SMNVEV (reference sequence). The CDR3 contains 15 residues. The CDR3 nucleotides read TGTGCCAGCAGTCAACTAGGACTAGCGGTGAATGAGCAGTTCTTC. It codes for CASSQLGLAVNEQFF.

The chain recombines TRBV28 with TRBJ1-2; TRBD1 matches at 8 bases. J gave up 2 bases and V 2 bases, and 4 bases lay outside the gene matches. Germline CDR1 and CDR2: MDHEN and SYDVKM. The CDR3 is 15 amino acids. CDR3 sequence reads: CASSLETGANYGYTF. The CDR3 DNA follows: TGTGCCAGCAGTTTAGAGACAGGGGCAAACTATGGCTACACCTTC.